The 14 T cell receptor beta chains listed next were all sequenced from one sample in a study of CD8+ T cells in alopecia areata (dated by TCRdb to the late 2010s). Library construction relied on the immunoSEQ multiplex PCR assay. For TCR sequencing, RNA was extracted from every sample and reverse transcribed into cDNA to serve as template. TCRdb obtained this table from immuneACCESS and retained in-frame rearrangements with V and J assigned. These tables miss some clones; where compared with another copy, unresolved V genes account for less than half of the shortfall, and the remainder is unexplained. In this sample, 90,000 to 130,000 clones appear, none counted once only. About 20% of the sample belongs to the ten largest clones. The sample consisted of lesional skin. The source of these receptors is a C3H/HeJ mouse with alopecia areata. The MHC haplotype that this mouse strain carries is H2-k.

This clone was observed a handful of times. Gene names and germline refer to mouse. The CDR3 is cut off 4 residues early in the read; its end comes from the germline J gene. The chain joins TRBV13-2 to TRBJ2-7; D is perhaps TRBD2 (6 bases). Trimming shortened V by 2 bases and J by 0 bases, and 15 bases separated the two germline ends. The CDR3 has 16 amino acids. CDR1 and CDR2 (germline): NNHNN, SYGAGS (reference sequence). The sequenced CDR3 bases are TGTGCCAGCGGTGAACCGGGACTCAAGAGCTCCTAT. Translated: CASGEPGLKSSY. The complete CDR3 reads CASGEPGLKSSYEQYF.

In this sample, this clone turned up a few times. The translated DNA and TCRdb's protein are not identical at residue 12; the protein here was translated from the DNA. The gene names here belong to mouse. The sequenced fragment ends 3 residues before the CDR3 boundary, so the rest is inferred from the germline J gene. The chain links TRBV19 to TRBJ1-3, with D possibly TRBD1 on 6 matching bases. This CDR3 spans 15 amino acids. The V and J ends lost 6 bases and 0 bases respectively, with 13 bases between them. Germline assignment: CDR1 FNHDT and CDR2 SITEND (reference sequence). The sequenced CDR3 bases are TGTGCCAGCAATCCGGGACAAAATTCTGGAAATACG. Amino acid sequence: CASNPGQNSGNT. The CDR3 in full is CASNPGQNSGNTLYF.

As to this clone: The listed genes are named as in mouse. From the germline J gene comes the end of the CDR3, since the read stops 4 residues before it. V usage is TRBV19 and J usage is TRBJ1-4; no firm D call. The ends were cut back, 0 bases at V and 4 bases at J, with 10 bases in the middle. Germline V lookup: CDR1 FNHDT, CDR2 SITEND (reference sequence). The CDR3 runs 15 residues. The sequenced CDR3 bases are TGTGCCAGCAGTATAGTTTCAGGCGGCAACGAA. Amino acids: CASSIVSGGNE. The CDR3 in full is CASSIVSGGNERLFF.

Of note for this clone: The gene names here belong to mouse. The DNA ends 4 residues before the CDR3 does, and the rest of the CDR3 is filled in from the germline J gene. This chain links TRBV13-3 with TRBJ2-2; weak D call: TRBD1 (6 bases). CDR3 length: 15 amino acids. The germline CDR1 and CDR2 sequences are NNHDY and SYVADS. The germline V and J ends were trimmed by 4 bases and 2 bases, with 12 bases remaining between them. CDR3 DNA (partial): TGTGCCAGCAGTTCCGGGACACCTAACACCGGG. Translation gives CASSSGTPNTG. The complete CDR3 sequence is CASSSGTPNTGQLYF.

This clone came up many times. Each gene name is a mouse one. The read ends 4 residues early relative to the CDR3; the germline J gene fills the gap. Within the sample, other DNA sequences also encode this same CDR3. The V and J genes are TRBV13-1 and TRBJ2-1, with 9 bases matching TRBD2. The CDR3 runs to 16 residues. Germline V lookup: CDR1 NSHNY, CDR2 SYGAGN. The V segment lost 0 bases and the J segment 1 base; nucleotides outside the gene matches: 2. The part of the CDR3 DNA that was read is TGTGCCAGCAGTGATGCTGGGGGGGGCAACTATGCT. Protein product: CASSDAGGGNYA. The whole CDR3 protein reads CASSDAGGGNYAEQFF.

This clone was picked up a small number of times. The genes are named according to mouse. The read ends 4 residues shy of where the CDR3 ends; the end is completed using the germline J gene. V is TRBV16 and J is TRBJ1-2, with D perhaps TRBD1 (6 bases). V was shortened by 2 bases and J by 0 bases, with 7 bases between the two germline ends. This CDR3 comprises 14 residues. Per the germline V gene, CDR1 is SGHSA and CDR2 is FRNQAP. CDR3 DNA, as far as it was read: TGTGCAAGCAGCTTAACAGGGCCAAACTCC. Translated: CASSLTGPNS. The full CDR3 protein reads CASSLTGPNSDYTF.

There are a few counts of this clone. Genes and germline are mouse. The read is 4 residues too short to cover the CDR3 end, so that end is filled in from the germline J gene. This chain connects TRBV13-3 to TRBJ2-2; maybe TRBD1 (7 bases). Trimming removed 7 bases from V and 2 bases from J, with 12 bases in between. Germline V gene lookup returns CDR1 NNHDY and CDR2 SYVADS. This CDR3 has 14 amino acids. CDR3 in amino acids: CASERGLNTGQLYF. The CDR3 DNA, read in part, is TGTGCCAGCGAGAGGGGGCTTAACACCGGG.

In this sample, this clone turned up a few times. All gene names here are mouse names. The read terminates 4 residues before the CDR3 end, so the remaining end is supplied by the germline J gene. This chain links TRBV31 with TRBJ1-4; 10 bases are a match to TRBD1. The germline CDR1 and CDR2 sequences are GKSSPN and SITVG. This CDR3 is built from 14 residues. Unmatched junction bases numbered 4, after V lost 3 bases and J lost 6 bases. CDR3 bases read: TGTGCCTGGAGAGACAGGGGGCAGGACGAA. Its translation is CAWRDRGQDE. In full, the CDR3 reads CAWRDRGQDERLFF.

This clone was seen only a few times. The gene symbols are mouse symbols. Coverage ceases 4 residues before the CDR3 finishes, and the germline J gene fills in the end. The rearrangement joins TRBV19 to TRBJ2-7; 8 bases align to TRBD2. The CDR3 is 14 residues long. The germline V gene encodes CDR1 FNHDT and CDR2 SITEND (reference sequence). This CDR3 is CASSIRGGAYEQYF. The sequenced CDR3 bases are TGTGCCAGCAGTATCCGGGGGGGCGCTTAT.

A word on this clone: DNA and listed protein disagree at residue 12, so the protein shown here was translated from the DNA. Gene names are the mouse ones. The read ends 3 residues shy of where the CDR3 ends; the end is completed using the germline J gene. The genes are TRBV19 and TRBJ1-3, with 9 nucleotides matching TRBD1. Germline loops: CDR1 FNHDT, CDR2 SITEND (reference sequence). This CDR3 has 15 residues. V trimming: 6 bases; J trimming: 4 bases; junction bases outside the gene matches: 8. The covered CDR3 bases are TGTGCCAGCACCTCCGGGACAGGGATGGGAAATACG. Translating it yields CASTSGTGMGNT. The whole CDR3 protein is CASTSGTGMGNTLYF.

This clone was seen a few times. Mouse gene names and germline throughout. The read finishes 4 residues shy of the CDR3 end, and the germline J gene is used to complete it. The chain has TRBV19 and TRBJ2-5; 12 bases are shared with TRBD2. Germline trimming cut 5 bases from V and 2 bases from J; bases unmatched to any gene: 6. The CDR3 contains 16 residues. Germline V lookup: CDR1 FNHDT, CDR2 SITEND (reference sequence). The CDR3 DNA, read in part, is TGTGCCAGCAGATGGGGGACTGGGGGGATCCAAGAC. Translating gives CASRWGTGGIQD. The entire CDR3 reads CASRWGTGGIQDTQYF.

A note on this clone: Genes and germline come from the mouse. The read gets to within 4 residues of the CDR3 end, and the germline J gene fills in the rest. The rearrangement uses TRBV13-1 and TRBJ2-5, with D maybe TRBD1 (6 bases). Germline lookup yields CDR1 NSHNY and CDR2 SYGAGN. The CDR3 extends over 13 amino acids. The CDR3 sequence: CASSDTGMDTQYF. CDR3 DNA, as far as it was read: TGTGCCAGCAGTGATACAGGGATGGAC.

This clone was observed a few times. Genes here carry mouse names. CDR3 bases read: TGTGCCAGCGGTGATCGCCAGGGGGGCTAT. This encodes CASGDRQGGY. The whole CDR3 sequence is CASGDRQGGYEQYF. The chain has TRBV13-2 and TRBJ2-7, with a possible D match to TRBD1 (7 bases). The observed sequence ends 4 residues before the CDR3 terminus, with the missing tail filled in from the germline J gene. From germline, CDR1 is NNHNN and CDR2 SYGAGS (reference sequence). CDR3 length: 14 residues. Trimming removed 1 base at V and 3 bases at J, with 11 bases between.

This clone came up a few times. Mouse names are used for the genes. Coverage ceases 4 residues before the CDR3 finishes, and the germline J gene fills in the end. The chain combines TRBV13-3 with TRBJ1-4; 7 bases align to TRBD1. The CDR3 runs to 13 residues. CDR1 NNHDY and CDR2 SYVADS come from the germline V gene. Trimming cost V 7 bases and J 4 bases; bases outside gene matches: 4. The CDR3 loop is CASHGTDNERLFF. The CDR3 bases that were read are TGTGCCAGCCACGGGACAGACAACGAA.